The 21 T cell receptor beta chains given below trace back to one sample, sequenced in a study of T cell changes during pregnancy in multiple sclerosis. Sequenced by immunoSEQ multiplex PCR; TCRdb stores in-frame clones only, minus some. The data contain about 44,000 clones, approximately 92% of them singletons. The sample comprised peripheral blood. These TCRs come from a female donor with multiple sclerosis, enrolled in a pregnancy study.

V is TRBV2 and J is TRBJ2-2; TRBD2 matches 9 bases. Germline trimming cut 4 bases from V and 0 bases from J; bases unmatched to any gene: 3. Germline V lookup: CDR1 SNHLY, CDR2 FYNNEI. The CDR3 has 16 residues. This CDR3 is CASSGGGRANTGELFF. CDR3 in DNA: TGTGCCAGCAGTGGGGGCGGGAGGGCGAACACCGGGGAGCTGTTTTTT.

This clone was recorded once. The CDR3 protein is CASSQDQGAYNEQFF. The CDR3 DNA reads TGCGCCAGCAGCCAAGATCAGGGGGCCTACAATGAGCAGTTCTTC. The rearrangement uses TRBV4-1 and TRBJ2-1; TRBD1 agrees at 7 bases. From germline, CDR1 is MGHRA and CDR2 YSYEKL. The CDR3 spans 15 residues. V trimming: 0 bases; J trimming: 2 bases; junction bases outside the gene matches: 1.

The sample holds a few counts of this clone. The CDR3 sequence is CASSLSTATEKLFF. CDR3 nucleotides: TGTGCCAGCAGTTTATCAACAGCCACCGAAAAACTGTTTTTT. J is TRBJ1-4 and V is TRBV28; D is undetermined. CDR1 is MDHEN and CDR2 is SYDVKM in the germline V gene. CDR3 length: 14 residues. V lost 1 base, J lost 8 bases, and 11 bases lay in between.

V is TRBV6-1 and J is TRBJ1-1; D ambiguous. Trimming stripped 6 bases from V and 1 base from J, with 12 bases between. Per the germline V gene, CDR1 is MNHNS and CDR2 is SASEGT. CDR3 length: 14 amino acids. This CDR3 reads CASRNSLWNTEAFF. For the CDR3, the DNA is TGTGCCAGCAGAAATTCCCTTTGGAACACTGAAGCTTTCTTT.

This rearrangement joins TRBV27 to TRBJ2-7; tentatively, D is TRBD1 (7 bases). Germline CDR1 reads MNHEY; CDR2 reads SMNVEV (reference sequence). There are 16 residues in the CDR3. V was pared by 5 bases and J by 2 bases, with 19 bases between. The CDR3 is CASSEWGAGGTYEQYF. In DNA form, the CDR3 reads TGTGCCAGCAGTGAATGGGGGGCAGGGGGTACCTACGAGCAGTACTTC.

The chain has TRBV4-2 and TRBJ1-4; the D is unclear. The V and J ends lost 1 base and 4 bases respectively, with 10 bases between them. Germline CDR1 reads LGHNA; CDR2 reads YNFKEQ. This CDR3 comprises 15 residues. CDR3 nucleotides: TGTGCCAGCAGCCAAGGGGTAGAGAGTAATGAAAAACTGTTTTTT. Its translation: CASSQGVESNEKLFF.

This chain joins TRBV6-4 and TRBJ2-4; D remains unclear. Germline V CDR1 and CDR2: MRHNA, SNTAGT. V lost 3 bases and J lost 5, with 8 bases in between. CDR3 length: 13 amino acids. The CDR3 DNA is TGTGCCAGCAGTGAAGGGTCAGAAAACATTCAGTACTTC. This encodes CASSEGSENIQYF.

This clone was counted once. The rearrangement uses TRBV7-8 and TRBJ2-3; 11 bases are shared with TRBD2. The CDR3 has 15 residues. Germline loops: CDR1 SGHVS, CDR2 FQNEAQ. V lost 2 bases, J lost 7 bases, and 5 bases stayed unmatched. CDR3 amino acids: CASSLQGLADHTQYF. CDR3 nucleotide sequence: TGTGCCAGCAGCTTACAGGGACTAGCGGATCATACGCAGTATTTT.

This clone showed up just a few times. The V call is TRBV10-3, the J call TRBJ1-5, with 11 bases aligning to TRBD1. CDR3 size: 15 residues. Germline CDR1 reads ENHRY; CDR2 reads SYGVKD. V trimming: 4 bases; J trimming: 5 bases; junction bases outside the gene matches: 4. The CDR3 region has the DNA TGTGCCATCAGTGCGGGACAGGGGGATGATCAGCCCCAGCATTTT. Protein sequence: CAISAGQGDDQPQHF.

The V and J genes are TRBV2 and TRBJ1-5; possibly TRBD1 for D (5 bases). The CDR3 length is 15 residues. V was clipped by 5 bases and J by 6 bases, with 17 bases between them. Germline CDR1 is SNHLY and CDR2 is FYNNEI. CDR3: CASSQGDFRGQPQHF. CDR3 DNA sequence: TGTGCCAGCAGTCAGGGTGACTTTCGTGGTCAGCCCCAGCATTTT. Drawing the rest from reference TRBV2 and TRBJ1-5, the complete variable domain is EPEVTQTPSHQVTQMGQEVILRCVPISNHLYFYWYRQILGQKVEFLVSFYNNEISEKSEIFDDQFSVERPDGSNFTLKIRSTKLEDSAMYFCASSQGDFRGQPQHFGDGTRLSIL.

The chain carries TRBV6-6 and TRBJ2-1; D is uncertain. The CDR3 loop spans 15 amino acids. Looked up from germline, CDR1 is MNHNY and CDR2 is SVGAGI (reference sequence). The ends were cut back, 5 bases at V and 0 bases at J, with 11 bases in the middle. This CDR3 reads CASSPTPSSYNEQFF. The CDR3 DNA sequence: TGTGCCAGCAGTCCCACACCGAGCTCCTACAATGAGCAGTTCTTC.

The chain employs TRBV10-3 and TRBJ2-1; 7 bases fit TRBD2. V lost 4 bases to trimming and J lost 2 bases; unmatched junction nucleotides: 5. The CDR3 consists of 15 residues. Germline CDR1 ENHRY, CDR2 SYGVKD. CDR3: CAISAQRGPYNEQFF. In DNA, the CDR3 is TGTGCCATCAGTGCCCAGCGGGGCCCCTACAATGAGCAGTTCTTC.

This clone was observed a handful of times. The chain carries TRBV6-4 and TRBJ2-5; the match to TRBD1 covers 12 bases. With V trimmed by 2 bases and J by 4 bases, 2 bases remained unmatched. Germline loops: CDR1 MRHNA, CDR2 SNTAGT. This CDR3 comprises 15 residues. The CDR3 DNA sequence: TGTGCCAGCAGTGACGGGACAGGGGGCGCAGAGACCCAGTACTTC. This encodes CASSDGTGGAETQYF.

The CDR3 sequence: CASRLWGAGTDTQYF. In DNA form, the CDR3 reads TGTGCCAGCAGGCTTTGGGGGGCCGGCACAGATACGCAGTATTTT. The V gene is TRBV11-2, the J gene TRBJ2-3; D is perhaps TRBD1 or TRBD2 (6 bases each). The CDR3 spans 15 residues. The V gene's germline CDR1 is SGHAT and CDR2 FQNNGV. Trimming took off 6 bases at V and 1 base at J, with 14 bases between the two ends.

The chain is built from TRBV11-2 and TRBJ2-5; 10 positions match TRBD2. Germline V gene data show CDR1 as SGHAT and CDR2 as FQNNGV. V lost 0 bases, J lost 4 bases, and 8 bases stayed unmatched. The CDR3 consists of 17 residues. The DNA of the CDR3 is TGTGCCAGCAGCTTAGAGACCCTCCCTAGCGGGAGAGAGACCCAGTACTTC. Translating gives CASSLETLPSGRETQYF. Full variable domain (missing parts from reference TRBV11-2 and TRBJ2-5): EAGVAQSPRYKIIEKRQSVAFWCNPISGHATLYWYQQILGQGPKLLIQFQNNGVVDDSQLPKDRFSAERLKGVDSTLKIQPAKLEDSAVYLCASSLETLPSGRETQYFGPGTRLLVL.

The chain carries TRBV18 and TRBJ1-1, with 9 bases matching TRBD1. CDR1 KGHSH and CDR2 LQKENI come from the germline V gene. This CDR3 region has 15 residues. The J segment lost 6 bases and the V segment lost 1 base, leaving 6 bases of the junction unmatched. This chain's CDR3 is CASSPQDRGGPEAFF. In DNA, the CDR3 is TGTGCCAGCTCACCACAAGACAGGGGGGGCCCTGAAGCTTTCTTT.

The chain's CDR3 is CASSSGTGDNEQFF. The CDR3 DNA is TGTGCCAGCAGCTCCGGGACAGGAGACAATGAGCAGTTCTTC. V gene TRBV7-7 combines with J gene TRBJ2-1; 8 bases fit TRBD1. V dropped 4 bases and J dropped 5; count of bases not matched to a gene: 4. The CDR3 runs 14 residues. Germline CDR1 reads SSHAT; CDR2 reads FNYEAQ (reference sequence).

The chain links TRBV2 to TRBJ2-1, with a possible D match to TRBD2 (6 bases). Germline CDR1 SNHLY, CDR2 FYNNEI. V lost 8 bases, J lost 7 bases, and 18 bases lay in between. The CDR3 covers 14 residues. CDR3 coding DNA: TGTGCCAGCCGTAGGGAGGACTTGTATAATGAGCAGTTCTTC. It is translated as CASRREDLYNEQFF.

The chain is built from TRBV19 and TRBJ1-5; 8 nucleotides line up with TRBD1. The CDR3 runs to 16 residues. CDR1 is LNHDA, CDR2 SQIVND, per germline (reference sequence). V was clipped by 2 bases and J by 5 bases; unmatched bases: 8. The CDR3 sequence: CASSILARGLDQPQHF. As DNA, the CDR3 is TGTGCCAGTAGTATATTAGCCAGGGGGCTAGATCAGCCCCAGCATTTT.

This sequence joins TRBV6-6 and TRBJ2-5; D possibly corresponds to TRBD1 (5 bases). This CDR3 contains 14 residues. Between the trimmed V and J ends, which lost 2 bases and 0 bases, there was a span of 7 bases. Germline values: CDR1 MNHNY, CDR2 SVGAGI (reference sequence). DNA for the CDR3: TGTGCCAGCAGTTACGTACAGGACCAAGAGACCCAGTACTTC. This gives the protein CASSYVQDQETQYF.

This chain's CDR3 is CASSLDGTRTEAFF. As DNA, the CDR3 is TGTGCCAGCAGTCTAGATGGGACAAGAACTGAAGCTTTCTTT. The gene calls are TRBV27 and TRBJ1-1, with TRBD1 as a possible D gene (6 bases). Per germline, CDR1 MNHEY and CDR2 SMNVEV (reference sequence). V lost 5 bases and J 5 bases, leaving 15 bases between the germline ends. This CDR3 contains 14 residues.